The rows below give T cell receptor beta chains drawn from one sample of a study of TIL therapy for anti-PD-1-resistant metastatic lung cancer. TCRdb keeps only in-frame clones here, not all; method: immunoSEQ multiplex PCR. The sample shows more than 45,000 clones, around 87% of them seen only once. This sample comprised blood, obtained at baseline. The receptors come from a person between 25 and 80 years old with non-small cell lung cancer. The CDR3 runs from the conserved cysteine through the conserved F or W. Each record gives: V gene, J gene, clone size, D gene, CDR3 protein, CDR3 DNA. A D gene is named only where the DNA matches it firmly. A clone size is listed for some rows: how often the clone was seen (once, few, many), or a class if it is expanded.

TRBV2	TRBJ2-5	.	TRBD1	CASEYTRQGGETQYF	TGTGCCAGCGAGTACACTCGACAGGGCGGGGAGACCCAGTACTTC
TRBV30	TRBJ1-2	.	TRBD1	CAWTYPDRGLGYTF	TGTGCCTGGACCTATCCGGACAGGGGGTTAGGCTACACCTTC
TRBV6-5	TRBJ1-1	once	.	CASSSGANTEAFF	TGTGCCAGCAGTTCTGGGGCGAACACTGAAGCTTTCTTT
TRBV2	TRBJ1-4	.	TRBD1	CASSGTGFEKLFF	TGTGCCAGCAGTGGGACAGGGTTCGAAAAACTGTTTTTT
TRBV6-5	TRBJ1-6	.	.	CASTSVTYNSPLHF	TGTGCCAGCACTTCAGTAACCTATAATTCACCCCTCCACTTT
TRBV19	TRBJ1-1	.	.	CASSIQGDYEAFF	TGTGCCAGTAGTATACAGGGTGACTATGAAGCTTTCTTT
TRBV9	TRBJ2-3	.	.	CASSVVGVTDTQYF	TGTGCCAGCAGCGTAGTGGGAGTCACAGATACGCAGTATTTT
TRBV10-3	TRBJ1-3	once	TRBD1	CATRGQGSGNTIYF	TGTGCCACAAGAGGACAGGGCTCTGGAAACACCATATATTTT
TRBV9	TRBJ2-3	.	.	CASSVNDGRGSGTQYF	TGTGCCAGCAGCGTAAACGATGGTAGAGGGAGCGGTACGCAGTATTTT
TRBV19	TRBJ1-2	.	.	CASRVLGEAGYTF	TGTGCCAGTAGAGTTTTGGGAGAGGCTGGCTACACCTTC
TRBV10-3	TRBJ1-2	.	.	CAISNRDYGYTF	TGTGCCATCAGTAACAGGGACTATGGCTACACCTTC
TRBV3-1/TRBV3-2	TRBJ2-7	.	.	CASSQGVGSTGYEQYF	TGTGCCAGCAGCCAAGGCGTAGGGTCCACCGGCTACGAGCAGTACTTC
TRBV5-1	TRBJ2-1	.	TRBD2	CASSLLSGGRNNEQFF	TGCGCCAGCAGCTTACTGAGCGGGGGGAGGAACAATGAGCAGTTCTTC
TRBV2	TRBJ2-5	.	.	CASSSIQARGQTQYF	TGTGCCAGCTCAAGTATTCAGGCGCGGGGGCAGACCCAGTACTTC
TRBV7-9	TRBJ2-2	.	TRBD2	CASGTSGNTGELFF	TGTGCCAGCGGGACTAGCGGTAACACCGGGGAGCTGTTTTTT
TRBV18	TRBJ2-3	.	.	CASSPRTRGTDTQYF	TGTGCCAGCTCACCACGGACGAGGGGCACAGATACGCAGTATTTT
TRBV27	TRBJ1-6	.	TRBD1	CASSLSTGGGSPLHF	TGTGCCAGCAGTTTATCGACAGGGGGCGGTTCACCCCTCCACTTT
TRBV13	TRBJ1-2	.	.	CASSLGPGGYGYTF	TGTGCCAGCAGCTTGGGCCCCGGGGGTTATGGCTACACCTTC
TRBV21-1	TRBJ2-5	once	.	CASSAPVGRETQYF	TGTGCCAGCAGCGCCCCGGTGGGGCGAGAGACCCAGTACTTC
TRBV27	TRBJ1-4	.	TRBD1	CASRSGGNNEKLFF	TGTGCCAGCAGGTCAGGGGGTAATAATGAAAAACTGTTTTTT
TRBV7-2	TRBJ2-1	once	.	CASSSPSNEQFF	TGTGCCAGCAGCTCACCCTCGAATGAGCAGTTCTTC
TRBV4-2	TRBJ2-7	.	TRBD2	CASSQVGSGELYEQYF	TGTGCCAGCAGCCAAGTAGGTAGCGGGGAGCTCTACGAGCAGTACTTC
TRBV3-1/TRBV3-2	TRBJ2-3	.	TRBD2	CASSRPGLGSTDTQYF	TGTGCCAGCAGCCGACCGGGACTAGGGAGCACAGATACGCAGTATTTT
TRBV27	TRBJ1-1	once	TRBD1	CASNRQGNTEAFF	TGTGCCAGCAATCGACAGGGGAACACTGAAGCTTTCTTT
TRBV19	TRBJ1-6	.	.	CASSIFQVGTPLHF	TGTGCCAGTAGTATTTTCCAGGTCGGGACACCCCTCCACTTT
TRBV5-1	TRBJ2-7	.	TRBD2	CASSFGTSSDEQYF	TGCGCCAGCAGCTTCGGGACTAGTTCGGACGAGCAGTACTTC
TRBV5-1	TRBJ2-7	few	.	CASKAYEQYF	TGCGCCAGCAAGGCCTACGAGCAGTACTTC
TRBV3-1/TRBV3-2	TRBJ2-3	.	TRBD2	CASSQGLAGGPITDTQYF	TGTGCCAGCAGCCAAGGACTAGCGGGGGGGCCTATCACAGATACGCAGTATTTT
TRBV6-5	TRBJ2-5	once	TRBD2	CASSTLAGGGETQYF	TGTGCCAGCAGTACCCTAGCGGGAGGGGGCGAGACCCAGTACTTC
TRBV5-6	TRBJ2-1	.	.	CASSPDSGEYNEQFF	TGTGCCAGCAGCCCAGATAGCGGAGAGTACAATGAGCAGTTCTTC
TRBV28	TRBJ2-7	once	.	CASSLDVYYEQYF	TGTGCCAGCAGTTTAGACGTGTACTACGAGCAGTACTTC
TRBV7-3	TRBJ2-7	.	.	CASSSTAGESYEQYF	TGTGCCAGCAGCTCCACCGCCGGCGAGTCCTACGAGCAGTACTTC
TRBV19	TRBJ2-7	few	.	CASSIQDEQYF	TGTGCCAGTAGTATACAGGACGAGCAGTACTTC
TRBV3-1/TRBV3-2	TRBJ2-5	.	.	CASSQGMGEETQYF	TGTGCCAGCAGCCAAGGGATGGGGGAAGAGACCCAGTACTTC
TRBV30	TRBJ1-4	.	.	CAWSQGRGNEKLFF	TGTGCCTGGAGTCAGGGAAGGGGTAATGAAAAACTGTTTTTT
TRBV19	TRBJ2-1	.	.	CASSPRGRLLSYNEQFF	TGTGCCAGTAGTCCGAGGGGACGACTCCTCTCCTACAATGAGCAGTTCTTC